These T cell receptor beta chains were read from a single sample in a study of Graves' ophthalmopathy and Graves' hyperthyroidism. One entry per CDR3 protein results from TCRdb running MiXCR on the multiplex PCR reads. Seen here are approximately 210,000 distinct CDR3 sequences, less than 30% observed once, and the top ten hold approximately 8.2%. Source material: peripheral blood. The receptor source for this set is a man between 50 and 59 years old with Graves' ophthalmopathy. The CDR3 runs from the conserved cysteine through the conserved F or W. A D gene is named only where the DNA matches it firmly. Rows may omit the clone size; those that give it use once, few, many or a size class.

d_call j_call clone_size v_call cdr3_aa cdr3_nt
. TRBJ2-7 many TRBV7-8 CASSPQAASYEQYF TGTGCCAGCAGCCCACAGGCGGCCAGCTACGAGCAGTACTTC
TRBD2 TRBJ2-2 many TRBV5-1 CASSLGSSGTGELFF TGCGCCAGCAGCTTGGGTTCTAGCGGGACCGGGGAGCTGTTTTTT
. TRBJ2-5 many TRBV4-2 CASSQDRVIQETQYF TGTGCCAGCAGCCAAGATCGAGTAATACAAGAGACCCAGTACTTC
. TRBJ2-4 many TRBV6-1 CASSGGSQAKNIQYF TGTGCCAGCAGTGGGGGGTCTCAAGCCAAAAACATTCAGTACTTC
. TRBJ2-1 once TRBV7-2 CAGDGGYNEQFF TGTGCCGGGGATGGCGGATACAATGAGCAGTTCTTC
TRBD2 TRBJ2-7 . TRBV12-3/TRBV12-4 CASSIGTSDRHEQYF TGTGCCAGCAGTATAGGGACTAGCGACCGACACGAGCAGTACTTC
. TRBJ1-2 . TRBV6-5 CASSYRGNGYTF TGTGCCAGCAGTTACAGGGGTAATGGCTACACCTTC
. TRBJ2-5 many TRBV6-1 CASSGREGRLRETQYF TGTGCCAGCAGTGGCAGGGAAGGGCGCCTCCGAGAGACCCAGTACTTC
TRBD2 TRBJ2-2 many TRBV9 CASSVRAGVAGELFF TGTGCCAGCAGCGTGCGAGCGGGAGTGGCCGGGGAGCTGTTTTTT
. TRBJ2-5 many TRBV20-1 CSVETQYF TGCAGTGTTGAGACCCAGTACTTC
TRBD1 TRBJ1-3 many TRBV29-1 CSADRDRAGNTIYF TGCAGCGCCGACCGGGACAGGGCCGGAAACACCATATATTTT